This paragraph covers one TCR beta chain sequence. Its antigen remains unidentified. Sequencing was performed with immunoSEQ multiplex PCR; in TCRdb, only in-frame clones are kept and a portion is missing. This sample has fewer than 90,000 clones; 80% to 95% occur once, and the top ten carry roughly 10%. The sample originates from a study of T cell responses to AZD1222 COVID-19 vaccine. Recipients boosted at about 4 weeks or about 12 weeks are pooled. General observations from the study: Spike-specific TCR breadth and depth grew following two AZD1222 doses. Among the donors, most were white British and more were female, and clonal diversity was possibly underestimated. Sampling that yielded the repertoires occurred only after the peak T cell response.

The sample consisted of peripheral blood, taken 28 days after the second AZD1222 dose. The source is an adult who received the AZD1222 COVID-19 vaccine.

The chain's CDR3 is CASSLFGRASEQFF. The CDR3 coding sequence is TGTGCCAGCAGTTTGTTCGGGAGGGCCAGTGAGCAGTTCTTC. V gene TRBV27 combines with J gene TRBJ2-1; 8 bases fit TRBD2. The length of the CDR3 is 14 residues. Germline trimming cut 3 bases from V and 9 bases from J; bases unmatched to any gene: 7. CDR1 and CDR2 from the germline V gene are MNHEY and SMNVEV (reference sequence).